This T cell receptor beta chain was obtained from a study of vaccination and CD4 T cells after COVID-19. Oncomine TCR Beta short-read sequencing was applied to DNA from cultured CD4+ T cells. TCRdb recomputed calls from the PCR reads with MiXCR, one row per CDR3 protein. The table shows about 12,000 distinct CDR3 sequences, with roughly 44% occurring only once. Only one count was recorded for this clonotype. Its antigen is not known. Treatment denoted: approximately nine-day PBMC culture with coronavirus spike peptide pools or control peptides (ViraFEST assay). Via ViraFEST, peptide pools expanded antigen-specific T cells before TCR sequencing. V lost 0 bases and J lost 1, with 10 bases in between. CDR3 length: 15 amino acids. Germline loops: CDR1 LGHNA, CDR2 YNFKEQ.

The receptor was isolated from a human donor who had recovered from COVID-19. The sample taken for sequencing was CD4+ T cells from blood, cultured in vitro. The chain recombines TRBV4-2 with TRBJ2-7; tentative D call: TRBD2 (5 bases). CDR3 coding DNA: TGTGCCAGCAGCCAAGATCGAGCGGAGTCCTACGAGCAGTACTTC. It codes for CASSQDRAESYEQYF.